The source of this T cell receptor (beta chain) is a study of technical replicates of blood from a handful of donors. Measured with immunoSEQ multiplex PCR; TCRdb has only the in-frame clones, and not every one. The top ten clones hold 0.24% of a sample with about 89,000 clones, approximately 94% of them seen once. Trimming removed 6 bases from V and 13 bases from J, with 16 bases in between. The germline V gene encodes CDR1 GTSNPN and CDR2 SVGIG (reference sequence). The CDR3 spans 12 residues. The TCR was taken from a human donor in good health. The rearrangement joins TRBV30 to TRBJ1-6; possible D gene TRBD1, 5 bases. Sequenced input: T cells isolated from PBMCs. CDR3 region: CACGQGWVPLHF. As DNA, the CDR3 is TGTGCCTGTGGCCAGGGCTGGGTTCCCCTCCACTTT.